These 27 T cell receptor beta chains were all obtained from the same sample, sequenced in a study of identical twins. From the 5' RACE reads, TCRdb called clonotypes with MiXCR, one entry per CDR3 protein. The profile shows 460,000 or so distinct CDR3 sequences, 14% of them singletons. This same sample was also taken into another study, of yellow fever vaccine responses in identical twins.

Sequenced input: CD4+ T cells sorted from blood. The receptors were gathered from a woman in her late teens or twenties in good health.

The CDR3 sequence: CASSPSPGQYHEKLFF. The CDR3 DNA reads as TGTGCCAGCAGCCCGTCCCCCGGACAGTACCATGAAAAACTGTTTTTT. V is TRBV9 and J is TRBJ1-4; D perhaps matches TRBD1 (6 bases). V was clipped by 4 bases and J by 6 bases, with 19 bases between them. Germline V gene lookup returns CDR1 SGDLS and CDR2 YYNGEE. This CDR3 is built from 16 residues.

The chain joins TRBV29-1 to TRBJ2-3; 13 bases are a match to TRBD2. The CDR3 spans 13 residues. Germline CDR1 is SQVTM and CDR2 is ANQGSEA. V lost 8 bases, J lost 7 bases, and 6 bases stayed unmatched. Written as DNA, the CDR3 is TGCAGCCTGAGGACTAGCGGGAGTCATACGCAGTATTTT. Translating gives CSLRTSGSHTQYF.

This sequence joins TRBV20-1 and TRBJ2-7; D unresolved. The germline CDR1 and CDR2 sequences are DFQATT and SNEGSKA (reference sequence). This CDR3 contains 12 residues. The V end lost 7 bases, the J end lost 2 bases, and 12 bases lay between the germline ends. The CDR3 DNA follows: TGCAGTGTAGAGGTTACTCCCTACGAGCAGTACTTC. Its translation: CSVEVTPYEQYF.

This clonotype appeared many times. The rearrangement joins TRBV7-9 to TRBJ2-1; no firm D call. V was clipped by 1 base and J by 0 bases, with 13 bases between them. This CDR3 spans 17 amino acids. CDR1 and CDR2 (germline): SEHNR, FQNEAQ (reference sequence). The CDR3: CASSLGSLVSSYNEQFF. For the CDR3, the DNA is TGTGCCAGCAGCTTAGGTTCGCTGGTGAGCTCCTACAATGAGCAGTTCTTC.

This clonotype was observed a handful of times. This chain joins TRBV6-5 and TRBJ1-3; D uncertain. Germline V gives CDR1 MNHEY, CDR2 SVGAGI. The CDR3 runs 15 residues. Trimming cost V 1 base and J 0 bases, with 7 bases left between them. The CDR3 nucleotides read TGTGCCAGCAGTTACTATTCTTTCTCTGGAAACACCATATATTTT. This sequence encodes CASSYYSFSGNTIYF.

The J gene is TRBJ2-3, the V gene TRBV20-1; D gene ambiguous. CDR3 size: 12 residues. Germline-derived CDR1 and CDR2 are DFQATT and SNEGSKA (reference sequence). The V end was cut by 7 bases, the J end by 0 bases, with 8 bases between. The CDR3 spells CSGGLSTDTQYF. The CDR3, as DNA: TGCAGTGGAGGTCTCAGCACAGATACGCAGTATTTT.

This clonotype was counted between two and nine times. The chain recombines TRBV20-1 with TRBJ2-1; maybe TRBD2 (6 bases). CDR1 is DFQATT, CDR2 SNEGSKA, per germline (reference sequence). Trimming pared 0 bases from V and 8 bases from J, leaving 23 bases between. This CDR3 is 17 amino acids long. The DNA of the CDR3 is TGCAGTGCTAGAGATGATCTAGCGCCTGGGGTTTGGGATGAGCAGTTCTTC. Translation: CSARDDLAPGVWDEQFF.

V gene TRBV7-2 combines with J gene TRBJ2-7; the match to TRBD2 covers 8 bases. This CDR3 has 14 residues. After removal of 4 bases from V and 3 bases from J, the junction contained 5 bases not matched to a gene. Germline V gene data show CDR1 as SGHTA and CDR2 as FQGNSA. CDR3 sequence reads: CASSSPGGGYEQYF. CDR3 bases: TGTGCCAGCAGCTCCCCCGGGGGGGGCTACGAGCAGTACTTC.

The CDR3 protein is CASRGGTTQYF. Written as DNA, the CDR3 is TGTGCCAGCAGAGGGGGGACCACCCAGTACTTC. The chain couples TRBV2 to TRBJ2-5; either TRBD1 or TRBD2 may fit D (6 bases each). CDR1 is SNHLY and CDR2 is FYNNEI in the germline V gene. Trimming removed 6 bases from V and 8 bases from J, with 10 bases in between. This CDR3 contains 11 residues.

This clonotype was counted at least ten times. One end of the junction fails to match germline, which may point to a read error. The rearrangement links TRBV7-7 to TRBJ2-3; no clear D. The CDR3 is 13 amino acids. Germline loops: CDR1 SSHAT, CDR2 FNYEAQ (reference sequence). Written as DNA, the CDR3 is TGTGCCAGCAGTTTAGGACCGGCAGATACGCAGTATTTT. Residues: CASSLGPADTQYF.

This clonotype was observed a few times. The J gene is TRBJ2-1, the V gene TRBV6-5; D ambiguous. CDR3 length equals 14 residues. CDR1 is MNHEY, CDR2 SVGAGI, per germline. The V gene lost 0 bases and the J gene lost 3 bases, with 6 bases spanning the gap. The CDR3 loop reads CASSYSTHYNEQFF. Here the CDR3 DNA reads TGTGCCAGCAGTTACTCGACCCACTACAATGAGCAGTTCTTC.

This chain connects TRBV11-2 to TRBJ2-7; 11 bases are shared with TRBD1. Germline V gene lookup returns CDR1 SGHAT and CDR2 FQNNGV. V shed 5 bases and J 7 bases; nucleotides not matched to a gene: 10. CDR3 size: 15 residues. The CDR3, as DNA: TGTGCCAGCAGCAAGGGACAGGGGGGTTTGAGGGAGCAGTACTTC. Amino acids: CASSKGQGGLREQYF.

J is TRBJ2-1 and V is TRBV5-5, with TRBD2 matching over 7 bases. J was trimmed by 3 bases and V by 6 bases; bases with no gene match: 9. Germline assignment: CDR1 SGHKS and CDR2 YYEKEE (reference sequence). The CDR3 contains 15 residues. The CDR3 here is CASIVGGGGYNEQFF. The CDR3 DNA is TGTGCCAGCATAGTAGGCGGGGGAGGCTACAATGAGCAGTTCTTC. Drawing the rest from reference TRBV5-5 and TRBJ2-1, the complete variable domain is DAGVTQSPTHLIKTRGQQVTLRCSPISGHKSVSWYQQVLGQGPQFIFQYYEKEERGRGNFPDRFSARQFPNYSSELNVNALLLGDSALYLCASIVGGGGYNEQFFGPGTRLTVL.

This chain connects TRBV2 to TRBJ2-7, with 8 bases matching TRBD1. The trim removed 6 bases at V and 6 bases at J, leaving 13 bases unmatched. Germline V gene lookup returns CDR1 SNHLY and CDR2 FYNNEI. CDR3 length: 15 residues. Here the CDR3 DNA reads TGTGCCAGCAGCCCCCAGGGGGCCGCAGCGATCGAGCAGTACTTC. Encoded protein: CASSPQGAAAIEQYF.

The sample holds a few counts of this clonotype. This chain links TRBV16 with TRBJ2-7; D gene unclear. Trimming shortened V by 4 bases and J by 4 bases, and 14 bases separated the two germline ends. The CDR3 is 14 amino acids. CDR1 is KGHSY and CDR2 is FQNENV in the germline V gene. The CDR3 is CASSPAEVGYEQYF. DNA of the CDR3: TGTGCCAGCAGCCCCGCCGAGGTAGGGTACGAGCAGTACTTC. The full variable domain, in which reference TRBV16 and TRBJ2-7 provide the parts outside the CDR3, is GEEVAQTPKHLVRGEGQKAKLYCAPIKGHSYVFWYQQVLKNEFKFLISFQNENVFDETGMPKERFSAKCLPNSPCSLEIQATKLEDSAVYFCASSPAEVGYEQYFGPGTRLTVT.

V is TRBV7-2 and J is TRBJ1-2; no clear D gene. V lost 3 bases and J 2 bases, leaving 10 bases between the germline ends. Germline CDR1 SGHTA, CDR2 FQGNSA. The CDR3 is 14 residues long. The CDR3 bases are TGTGCCAGCAGCTTGGACGCAAGGAACTATGGCTACACCTTC. Translation: CASSLDARNYGYTF. The full variable domain, completed using reference TRBV7-2 and TRBJ1-2, is GAGVSQSPSNKVTEKGKDVELRCDPISGHTALYWYRQSLGQGLEFLIYFQGNSAPDKSGLPSDRFSAERTGGSVSTLTIQRTQQEDSAVYLCASSLDARNYGYTFGSGTRLTVV.

The sample holds many counts of this clonotype. The V and J genes are TRBV2 and TRBJ2-1; the D is unclear. Trimming removed 10 bases from V and 4 bases from J, with 20 bases in between. The CDR3 consists of 15 residues. Germline CDR1 reads SNHLY; CDR2 reads FYNNEI. CDR3: CATPTARHSYNEQFF. For the CDR3, the DNA is TGTGCCACCCCTACAGCGAGACACTCATACAATGAGCAGTTCTTC.

The sample holds a few counts of this clonotype. This sequence joins TRBV5-1 and TRBJ2-3, with TRBD1 matching over 9 bases. The V gene's germline CDR1 is SGHRS and CDR2 YFSETQ. The CDR3 covers 16 residues. V trimming: 4 bases; J trimming: 5 bases; junction bases outside the gene matches: 11. The CDR3 bases are TGCGCCAGCAGCCCCTACAGGGGGCGATTCGAAGATACGCAGTATTTT. Translation gives CASSPYRGRFEDTQYF.

In its sample, this clonotype was seen a few times. The chain couples TRBV5-6 to TRBJ1-1; D is uncertain. The V end was cut by 4 bases, the J end by 2 bases, with 15 bases between. This CDR3 contains 15 residues. Germline-derived CDR1 and CDR2 are SGHDT and YYEEEE. CDR3 DNA: TGTGCCAGCAGCCCGGACGGGATCGGAAACACTGAAGCTTTCTTT. Its protein is CASSPDGIGNTEAFF.

This clonotype came up a few times. V usage is TRBV7-3 and J usage is TRBJ2-1; 7 nucleotides line up with TRBD2. The V and J ends lost 4 bases and 1 base, in that order; junction bases with no gene match: 10. The CDR3 is 17 amino acids. Germline V gene sequence: CDR1 SGHTA, CDR2 FQGTGA. The CDR3 nucleotides read TGTGCCAGCAGCTCCCGGGGGGATCTGTTGTCCTACAATGAGCAGTTCTTC. It is translated as CASSSRGDLLSYNEQFF.

This clonotype showed up many times. This chain connects TRBV5-1 to TRBJ2-1; 7 bases are shared with TRBD1. CDR1 and CDR2 from the germline V gene are SGHRS and YFSETQ. The CDR3 runs 14 residues. V dropped 4 bases and J dropped 2; count of bases not matched to a gene: 3. Written as DNA, the CDR3 is TGCGCCAGCAGCGTAGGACAGGCCTACAATGAGCAGTTCTTC. Its protein is CASSVGQAYNEQFF. The whole variable domain, filled in from reference TRBV5-1 and TRBJ2-1, reads KAGVTQTPRYLIKTRGQQVTLSCSPISGHRSVSWYQQTPGQGLQFLFEYFSETQRNKGNFPGRFSGRQFSNSRSEMNVSTLELGDSALYLCASSVGQAYNEQFFGPGTRLTVL.

The chain employs TRBV4-1 and TRBJ2-1; D call uncertain. The CDR3 has 14 residues. Germline V lookup: CDR1 MGHRA, CDR2 YSYEKL. V shed 1 base and J shed 4 bases, with 8 bases lying between them. CDR3 coding DNA: TGCGCCAGCAGCCAAGTCGGAGAGTACAATGAGCAGTTCTTC. Translating it yields CASSQVGEYNEQFF.

CDR3 nucleotide sequence: TGTGCCACCAGCAGAGGCGGGACTGGGGACGGGAAACTGTTTTTT. It is translated as CATSRGGTGDGKLFF. This chain uses TRBV15 with TRBJ1-4; tentative D call: TRBD1 (5 bases). This CDR3 region has 15 residues. CDR1 is LNHNV and CDR2 is YYDKDF in the germline V gene (reference sequence). V was cut by 1 base and J by 11 bases, with 17 bases left in between.

The gene calls are TRBV13 and TRBJ2-7, with a tentative D call TRBD1 (6 bases). V was clipped by 5 bases and J by 6 bases, with 20 bases between them. The CDR3 spans 15 residues. The V gene's germline CDR1 is PRHDT and CDR2 FYEKMQ (reference sequence). CDR3 in amino acids: CASSRSTGPRGEQYF. CDR3 coding DNA: TGTGCCAGCAGCCGATCGACAGGACCGAGAGGCGAGCAGTACTTC.

The V gene is TRBV3-1, the J gene TRBJ2-5, with a tentative D call TRBD2 (5 bases). The germline V gene has CDR1 LGHDT and CDR2 YNNKEL (reference sequence). The CDR3 has 16 amino acids. The germline V and J ends were trimmed by 1 base and 6 bases, with 18 bases remaining between them. As DNA, the CDR3 is TGTGCCAGCAGCCAAGGCGGTGGCGGGCCACGGAAGACCCAGTACTTC. This gives the protein CASSQGGGGPRKTQYF.

This clonotype was detected only a few times. Relative to the germline gene, one junction end is altered; a read error may explain this. The V gene is TRBV18, the J gene TRBJ2-7; D is perhaps TRBD2 (5 bases). The CDR3 runs to 16 residues. In germline, CDR1 is KGHSH, CDR2 LQKENI. CDR3 region: CASSPRPDDPVNAGFF. Here the CDR3 DNA reads TGTGCCAGCTCACCCCGCCCGGACGACCCGGTAAATGCGGGTTTTTTC.

This clonotype was counted only a few times. The genes are TRBV29-1 and TRBJ2-5; 7 bases map to TRBD1. The J segment lost 1 base and the V segment lost 6 bases, leaving 2 bases of the junction unmatched. The CDR3 is 12 residues long. The germline V gene has CDR1 SQVTM and CDR2 ANQGSEA. The CDR3 DNA is TGCAGCGTGACAGGGACCCAAGAGACCCAGTACTTC. Its translation: CSVTGTQETQYF.